The rows below give T cell receptor beta chains drawn from one sample of a study of glioma-infiltrating T cells after dendritic cell vaccination. Data came from immunoSEQ multiplex PCR; TCRdb stores just in-frame clones and leaves some out. The table shows 40,000 to 60,000 clones, with about 85% occurring only once. The input for sequencing was blood, taken before dendritic cell vaccination. Source of these receptors: a human donor with glioblastoma. The CDR3 runs from the conserved cysteine through the conserved F or W. D genes are given only for firm matches. The size field is filled for only some rows; it gives once, few, many or a size class.

j_call	v_call	d_call	clone_size	cdr3_aa	cdr3_nt
TRBJ2-3	TRBV15	NA	NA	CATSTGLRDTDTQYF	TGTGCCACCAGCACGGGACTCCGAGACACAGATACGCAGTATTTT
TRBJ1-4	TRBV6-5	NA	NA	CASSYPDRGVNEKLFF	TGTGCCAGCAGTTACCCTGATCGCGGGGTAAATGAAAAACTGTTTTTT
TRBJ2-3	TRBV7-9	TRBD2	NA	CASSLGGGGDTDTQYF	TGTGCCAGCAGCTTAGGGGGCGGGGGTGACACAGATACGCAGTATTTT
TRBJ1-1	TRBV7-6	TRBD1	NA	CAGLDRGTEAFF	TGTGCCGGACTGGACAGGGGAACTGAAGCTTTCTTT
TRBJ2-5	TRBV4-3	TRBD2	NA	CASSQGRTSVETQYF	TGCGCCAGCAGCCAGGGTCGGACTAGCGTAGAGACCCAGTACTTC
TRBJ2-2	TRBV9	NA	NA	CASSVQRVNTGELFF	TGTGCCAGCAGCGTACAGCGGGTCAACACCGGGGAGCTGTTTTTT
TRBJ2-4	TRBV6-1	TRBD1	NA	CASSGQGWAKNIQYF	TGTGCCAGCAGTGGACAGGGGTGGGCCAAAAACATTCAGTACTTC
TRBJ1-2	TRBV28	NA	NA	CASSLTGFNYGYTF	TGTGCCAGCAGTTTAACAGGTTTTAACTATGGCTACACCTTC
TRBJ2-7	TRBV5-1	NA	NA	CASSSAAGPSGMEEQYF	TGCGCCAGCAGCTCGGCGGCCGGTCCATCGGGAATGGAGGAGCAGTACTTC
TRBJ2-7	TRBV21-1	NA	NA	CASSTDRGVVDYEQYF	TGTGCCAGCAGCACGGACAGGGGAGTAGTTGACTACGAGCAGTACTTC
TRBJ1-2	TRBV5-1	TRBD1	NA	CASSPFGQGTNYGYTF	TGCGCCAGCAGCCCCTTCGGACAGGGAACTAACTATGGCTACACCTTC
TRBJ2-1	TRBV6-6	NA	NA	CASKLYGGGLYNEQFF	TGTGCCAGCAAGTTATATGGCGGGGGCTTGTACAATGAGCAGTTCTTC
TRBJ2-7	TRBV5-4	NA	NA	CASSLSGPHSYEQYF	TGTGCCAGCAGCCTTAGCGGACCGCACTCCTACGAGCAGTACTTC
TRBJ1-1	TRBV27	NA	NA	CASSLYQGSAEAFF	TGTGCCAGCAGTTTATACCAGGGGAGCGCTGAAGCTTTCTTT
TRBJ2-7	TRBV7-6	TRBD1	few	CASSWGQASEQYF	TGTGCCAGCAGCTGGGGACAGGCCTCCGAGCAGTACTTC
TRBJ2-1	TRBV5-1	NA	few	CASSFVERYGNEQFF	TGCGCCAGCAGCTTTGTCGAGCGCTATGGGAATGAGCAGTTCTTC